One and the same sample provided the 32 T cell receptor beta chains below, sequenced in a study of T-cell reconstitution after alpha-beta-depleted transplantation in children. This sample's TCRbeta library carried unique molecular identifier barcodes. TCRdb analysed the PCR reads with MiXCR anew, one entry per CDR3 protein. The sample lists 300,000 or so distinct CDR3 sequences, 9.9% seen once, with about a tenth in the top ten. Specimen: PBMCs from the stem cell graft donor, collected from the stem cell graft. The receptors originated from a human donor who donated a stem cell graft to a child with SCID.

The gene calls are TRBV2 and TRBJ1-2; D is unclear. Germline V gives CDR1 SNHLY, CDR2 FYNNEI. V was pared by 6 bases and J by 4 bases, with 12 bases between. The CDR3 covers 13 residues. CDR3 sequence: CASRRVGFYGYTF. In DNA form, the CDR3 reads TGTGCCAGCAGGAGGGTCGGATTCTATGGCTACACCTTC.

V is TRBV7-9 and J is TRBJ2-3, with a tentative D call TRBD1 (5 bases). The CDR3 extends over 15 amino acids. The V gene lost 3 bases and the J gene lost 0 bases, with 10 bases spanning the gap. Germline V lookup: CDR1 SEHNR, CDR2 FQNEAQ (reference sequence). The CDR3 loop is CASSFQGASTDTQYF. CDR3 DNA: TGTGCCAGCAGCTTCCAAGGGGCGAGCACAGATACGCAGTATTTT. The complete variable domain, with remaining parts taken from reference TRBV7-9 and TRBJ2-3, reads DTGVSQNPRHKITKRGQNVTFRCDPISEHNRLYWYRQTLGQGPEFLTYFQNEAQLEKSRLLSDRFSAERPKGSFSTLEIQRTEQGDSAMYLCASSFQGASTDTQYFGPGTRLTVL.

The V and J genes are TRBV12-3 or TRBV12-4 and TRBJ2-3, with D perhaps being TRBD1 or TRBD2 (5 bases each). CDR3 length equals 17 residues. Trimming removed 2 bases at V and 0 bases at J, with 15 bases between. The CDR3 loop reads CASSLRLGPFSTDTQYF. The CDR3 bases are TGTGCCAGCAGTTTACGGTTGGGACCGTTTAGCACAGATACGCAGTATTTT.

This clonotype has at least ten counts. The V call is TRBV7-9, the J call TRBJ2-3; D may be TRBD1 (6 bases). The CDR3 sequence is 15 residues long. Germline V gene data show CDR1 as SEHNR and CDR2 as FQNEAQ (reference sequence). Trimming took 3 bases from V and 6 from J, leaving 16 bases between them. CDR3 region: CASSFVGGRVDTQYF. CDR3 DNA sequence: TGTGCCAGCAGCTTCGTTGGGGGCCGGGTGGATACGCAGTATTTT.

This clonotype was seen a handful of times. The CDR3 protein is CASSGSRGRATNEKLFF. CDR3 bases: TGTGCCAGCAGTGGAAGCAGGGGCAGGGCAACTAATGAAAAACTGTTTTTT. The J gene is TRBJ1-4, the V gene TRBV25-1; D is perhaps TRBD1 (6 bases). Deletions cut 4 bases from V and 0 bases from J, with 15 bases between. Germline V gene sequence: CDR1 MGHDK, CDR2 SYGVNS. This CDR3 comprises 17 residues. The complete variable domain, with remaining parts taken from reference TRBV25-1 and TRBJ1-4, reads EADIYQTPRYLVIGTGKKITLECSQTMGHDKMYWYQQDPGMELHLIHYSYGVNSTEKGDLSSESTVSRIRTEHFPLTLESARPSHTSQYLCASSGSRGRATNEKLFFGSGTQLSVL.

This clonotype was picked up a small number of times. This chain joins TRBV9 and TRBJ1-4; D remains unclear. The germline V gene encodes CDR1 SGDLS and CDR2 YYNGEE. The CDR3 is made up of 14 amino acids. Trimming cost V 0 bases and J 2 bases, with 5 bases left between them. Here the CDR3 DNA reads TGTGCCAGCAGCGTAGAAGGGACTAATGAAAAACTGTTTTTT. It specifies CASSVEGTNEKLFF.

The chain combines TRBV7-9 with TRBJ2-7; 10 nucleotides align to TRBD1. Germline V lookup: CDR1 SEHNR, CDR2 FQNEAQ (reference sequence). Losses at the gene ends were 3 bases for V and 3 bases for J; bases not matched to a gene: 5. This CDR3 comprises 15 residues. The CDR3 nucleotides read TGTGCCAGCAGCTTTCGGGACAGGGGAATCTACGAGCAGTACTTC. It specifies CASSFRDRGIYEQYF.

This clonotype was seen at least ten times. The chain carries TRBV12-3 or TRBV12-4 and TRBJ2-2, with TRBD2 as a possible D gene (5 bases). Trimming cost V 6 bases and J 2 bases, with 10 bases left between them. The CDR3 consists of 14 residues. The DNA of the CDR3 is TGTGCCAGCAGGGCCGACTACAACACCGGGGAGCTGTTTTTT. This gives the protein CASRADYNTGELFF.

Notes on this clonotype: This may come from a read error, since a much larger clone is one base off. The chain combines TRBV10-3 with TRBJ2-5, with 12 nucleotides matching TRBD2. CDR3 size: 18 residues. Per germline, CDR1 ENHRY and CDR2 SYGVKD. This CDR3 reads CTISEARTSGDGQETQYF. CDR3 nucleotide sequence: TGTACCATCAGTGAGGCCCGGACTAGCGGGGACGGTCAAGAGACCCAGTACTTC.

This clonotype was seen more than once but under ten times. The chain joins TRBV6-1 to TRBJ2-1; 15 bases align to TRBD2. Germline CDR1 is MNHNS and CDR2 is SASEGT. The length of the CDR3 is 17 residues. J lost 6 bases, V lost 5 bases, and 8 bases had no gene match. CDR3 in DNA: TGTGCCAGCAGTCTGGGACTAGCGGGGGGAAATCCCAATGAGCAGTTCTTC. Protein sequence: CASSLGLAGGNPNEQFF.

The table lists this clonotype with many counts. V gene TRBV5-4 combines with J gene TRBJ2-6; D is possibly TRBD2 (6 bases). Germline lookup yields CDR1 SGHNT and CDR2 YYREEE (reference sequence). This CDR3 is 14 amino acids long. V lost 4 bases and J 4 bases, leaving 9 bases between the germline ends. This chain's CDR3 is CASSTGLGANVLTF. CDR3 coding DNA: TGTGCCAGCAGCACCGGACTAGGGGCCAACGTCCTGACTTTC. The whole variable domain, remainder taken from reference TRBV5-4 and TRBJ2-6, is ETGVTQSPTHLIKTRGQQVTLRCSSQSGHNTVSWYQQALGQGPQFIFQYYREEENGRGNFPPRFSGLQFPNYSSELNVNALELDDSALYLCASSTGLGANVLTFGAGSRLTVL.

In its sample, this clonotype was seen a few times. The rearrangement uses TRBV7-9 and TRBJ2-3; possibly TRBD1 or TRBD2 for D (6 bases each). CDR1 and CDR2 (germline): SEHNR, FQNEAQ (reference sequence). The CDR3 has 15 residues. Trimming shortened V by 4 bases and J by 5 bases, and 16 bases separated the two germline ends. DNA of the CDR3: TGTGCCAGCAGCTGGGCCGACGGGGGCCGAGATACGCAGTATTTT. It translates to CASSWADGGRDTQYF.

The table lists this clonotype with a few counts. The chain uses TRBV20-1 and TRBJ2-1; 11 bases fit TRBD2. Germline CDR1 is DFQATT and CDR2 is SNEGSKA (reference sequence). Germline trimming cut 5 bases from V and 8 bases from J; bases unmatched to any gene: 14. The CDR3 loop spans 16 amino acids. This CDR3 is CSALGSSGGPDYEQFF. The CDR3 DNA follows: TGCAGTGCTCTGGGGTCTAGCGGGGGGCCTGATTATGAGCAGTTCTTC.

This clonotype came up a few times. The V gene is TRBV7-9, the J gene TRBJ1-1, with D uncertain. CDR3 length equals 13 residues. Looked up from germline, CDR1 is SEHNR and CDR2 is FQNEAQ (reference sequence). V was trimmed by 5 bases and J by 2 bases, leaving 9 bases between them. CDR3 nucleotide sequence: TGTGCCAGCAGCCCCGACTTCAACACTGAAGCTTTCTTT. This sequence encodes CASSPDFNTEAFF.

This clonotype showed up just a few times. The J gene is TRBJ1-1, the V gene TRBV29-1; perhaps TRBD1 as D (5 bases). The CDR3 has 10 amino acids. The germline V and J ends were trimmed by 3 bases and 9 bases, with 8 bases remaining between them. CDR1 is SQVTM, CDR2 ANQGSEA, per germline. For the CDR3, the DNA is TGCAGCGTTGAGACAGAGAAAGCTTTCTTT. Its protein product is CSVETEKAFF.

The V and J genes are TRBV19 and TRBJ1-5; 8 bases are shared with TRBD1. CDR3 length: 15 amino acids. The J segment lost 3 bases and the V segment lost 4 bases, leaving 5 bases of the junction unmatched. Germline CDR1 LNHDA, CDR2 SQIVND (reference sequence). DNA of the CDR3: TGTGCCAGTAGTACCCGACAGGGGTCCAATCAGCCCCAGCATTTT. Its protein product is CASSTRQGSNQPQHF.

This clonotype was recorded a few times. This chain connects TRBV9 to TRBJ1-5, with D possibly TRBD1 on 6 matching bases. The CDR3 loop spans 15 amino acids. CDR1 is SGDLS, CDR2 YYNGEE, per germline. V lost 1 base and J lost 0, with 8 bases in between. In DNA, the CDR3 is TGTGCCAGCAGCGTACAGGGACATAGCAATCAGCCCCAGCATTTT. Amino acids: CASSVQGHSNQPQHF.

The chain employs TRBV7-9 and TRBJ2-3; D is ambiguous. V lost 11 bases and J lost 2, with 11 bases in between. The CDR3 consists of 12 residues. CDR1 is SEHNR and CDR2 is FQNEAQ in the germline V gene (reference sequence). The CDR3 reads CAALDLTDTQYF. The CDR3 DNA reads TGTGCCGCTTTGGACCTCACAGATACGCAGTATTTT.

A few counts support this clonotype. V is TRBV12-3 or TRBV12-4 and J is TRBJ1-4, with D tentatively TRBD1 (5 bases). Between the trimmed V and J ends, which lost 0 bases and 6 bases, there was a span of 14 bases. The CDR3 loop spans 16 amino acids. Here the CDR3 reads CASSLAYSGVDEKLFF. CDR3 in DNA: TGTGCCAGCAGTTTAGCGTACTCGGGGGTGGATGAAAAACTGTTTTTT.

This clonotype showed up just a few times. The CDR3 DNA reads as TGCAGTGCTAGAGATTGGGGGGGGGCGGCAGATACGCAGTATTTT. Translated, it gives CSARDWGGAADTQYF. The genes are TRBV20-1 and TRBJ2-3, with a tentative D call TRBD2 (7 bases). Deletions cut 0 bases from V and 4 bases from J, with 14 bases between. The germline V gene encodes CDR1 DFQATT and CDR2 SNEGSKA (reference sequence). CDR3 length: 15 residues.

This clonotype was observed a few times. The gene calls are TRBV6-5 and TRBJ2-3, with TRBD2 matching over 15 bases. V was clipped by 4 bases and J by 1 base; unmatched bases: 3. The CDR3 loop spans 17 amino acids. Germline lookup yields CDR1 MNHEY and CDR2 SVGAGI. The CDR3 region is CASSWTSGGAGTDTQYF. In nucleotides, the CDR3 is TGTGCCAGCAGTTGGACTAGCGGGGGGGCTGGCACAGATACGCAGTATTTT.

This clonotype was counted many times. The CDR3 spells CASSYSTAGGTEAFF. CDR3 bases: TGTGCCAGCAGTTACTCGACGGCAGGGGGTACTGAAGCTTTCTTT. V gene TRBV6-5 combines with J gene TRBJ1-1; 7 bases align to TRBD1. The CDR3 spans 15 residues. V was pared by 0 bases and J by 5 bases, with 6 bases of the junction left unmatched. CDR1 MNHEY and CDR2 SVGAGI come from the germline V gene.

Written as DNA, the CDR3 is TGCAGTGCTGAACGACAGGGTACAGATACGCAGTATTTT. Its translation is CSAERQGTDTQYF. The chain recombines TRBV20-1 with TRBJ2-3; TRBD1 matches 7 bases. The CDR3 totals 13 residues. V was pared by 5 bases and J by 3 bases, with 5 bases of the junction left unmatched. CDR1 and CDR2 (germline): DFQATT, SNEGSKA (reference sequence).

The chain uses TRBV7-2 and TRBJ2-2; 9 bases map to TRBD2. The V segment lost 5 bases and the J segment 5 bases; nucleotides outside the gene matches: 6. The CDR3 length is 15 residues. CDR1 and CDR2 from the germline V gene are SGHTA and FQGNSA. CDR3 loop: CASSITAGGTGELFF. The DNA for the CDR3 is TGTGCCAGCAGCATAACAGCGGGAGGTACCGGGGAGCTGTTTTTT.

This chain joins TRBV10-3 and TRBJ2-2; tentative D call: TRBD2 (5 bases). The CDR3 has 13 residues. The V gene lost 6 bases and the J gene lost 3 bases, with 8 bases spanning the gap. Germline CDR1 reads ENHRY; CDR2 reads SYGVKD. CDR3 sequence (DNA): TGTGCCATCAGGGCTAGCTACACCGGGGAGCTGTTTTTT. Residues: CAIRASYTGELFF.

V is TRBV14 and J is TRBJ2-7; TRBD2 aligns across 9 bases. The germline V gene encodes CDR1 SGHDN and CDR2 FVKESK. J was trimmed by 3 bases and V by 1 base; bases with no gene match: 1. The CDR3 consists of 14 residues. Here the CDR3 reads CASSQVSGGYEQYF. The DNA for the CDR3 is TGTGCCAGCAGCCAAGTTAGCGGGGGCTACGAGCAGTACTTC. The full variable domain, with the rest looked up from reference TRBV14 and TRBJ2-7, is EAGVTQFPSHSVIEKGQTVTLRCDPISGHDNLYWYRRVMGKEIKFLLHFVKESKQDESGMPNNRFLAERTGGTYSTLKVQPAELEDSGVYFCASSQVSGGYEQYFGPGTRLTVT.

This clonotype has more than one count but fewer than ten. The CDR3 nucleotides read TGCAGTGCCATCAACTTTATGGATACGCAGTATTTT. Translation gives CSAINFMDTQYF. This chain uses TRBV20-1 with TRBJ2-3; D is uncertain. Germline lookup yields CDR1 DFQATT and CDR2 SNEGSKA (reference sequence). The CDR3 extends over 12 amino acids. V dropped 6 bases and J dropped 6 bases, with 13 bases sitting between them.

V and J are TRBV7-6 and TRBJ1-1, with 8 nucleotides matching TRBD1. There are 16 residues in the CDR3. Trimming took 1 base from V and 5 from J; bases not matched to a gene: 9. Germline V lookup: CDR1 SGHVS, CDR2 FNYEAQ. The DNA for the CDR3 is TGTGCCAGCAGCTTAGGGTATACAGGGGGGTTGACTGAAGCTTTCTTT. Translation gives CASSLGYTGGLTEAFF. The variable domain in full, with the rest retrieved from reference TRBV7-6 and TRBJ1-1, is GAGVSQSPRYKVTKRGQDVALRCDPISGHVSLYWYRQALGQGPEFLTYFNYEAQQDKSGLPNDRFSAERPEGSISTLTIQRTEQRDSAMYRCASSLGYTGGLTEAFFGQGTRLTVV.

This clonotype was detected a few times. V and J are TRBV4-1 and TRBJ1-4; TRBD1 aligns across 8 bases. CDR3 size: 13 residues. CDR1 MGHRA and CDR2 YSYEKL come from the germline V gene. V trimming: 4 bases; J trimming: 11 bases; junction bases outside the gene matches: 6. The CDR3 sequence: CASSPGTGDKLFF. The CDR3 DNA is TGCGCCAGCAGCCCAGGGACAGGTGATAAACTGTTTTTT.

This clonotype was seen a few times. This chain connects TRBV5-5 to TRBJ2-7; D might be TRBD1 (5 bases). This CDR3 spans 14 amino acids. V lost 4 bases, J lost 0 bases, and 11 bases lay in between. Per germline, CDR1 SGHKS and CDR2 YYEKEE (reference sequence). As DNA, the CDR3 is TGTGCCAGCAGCCCCGCTAGGGGCTCCTACGAGCAGTACTTC. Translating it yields CASSPARGSYEQYF. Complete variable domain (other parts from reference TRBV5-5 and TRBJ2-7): DAGVTQSPTHLIKTRGQQVTLRCSPISGHKSVSWYQQVLGQGPQFIFQYYEKEERGRGNFPDRFSARQFPNYSSELNVNALLLGDSALYLCASSPARGSYEQYFGPGTRLTVT.

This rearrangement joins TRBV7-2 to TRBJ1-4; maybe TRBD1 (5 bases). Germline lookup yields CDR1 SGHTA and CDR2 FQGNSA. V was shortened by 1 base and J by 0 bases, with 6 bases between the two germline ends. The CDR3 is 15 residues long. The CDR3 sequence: CASSLGRATNEKLFF. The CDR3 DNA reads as TGTGCCAGCAGCTTAGGCAGGGCAACTAATGAAAAACTGTTTTTT. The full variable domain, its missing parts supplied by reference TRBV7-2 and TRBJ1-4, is GAGVSQSPSNKVTEKGKDVELRCDPISGHTALYWYRQSLGQGLEFLIYFQGNSAPDKSGLPSDRFSAERTGGSVSTLTIQRTQQEDSAVYLCASSLGRATNEKLFFGSGTQLSVL.

The CDR3 coding sequence is TGTGCCAGCAGCTTCGGTCTAGCGGACTCCTACGAGCAGTACTTC. Translating it yields CASSFGLADSYEQYF. The rearrangement joins TRBV5-4 to TRBJ2-7; TRBD2 matches 7 bases. CDR1 SGHNT and CDR2 YYREEE come from the germline V gene (reference sequence). V dropped 2 bases and J dropped 0; count of bases not matched to a gene: 5. This CDR3 comprises 15 residues.